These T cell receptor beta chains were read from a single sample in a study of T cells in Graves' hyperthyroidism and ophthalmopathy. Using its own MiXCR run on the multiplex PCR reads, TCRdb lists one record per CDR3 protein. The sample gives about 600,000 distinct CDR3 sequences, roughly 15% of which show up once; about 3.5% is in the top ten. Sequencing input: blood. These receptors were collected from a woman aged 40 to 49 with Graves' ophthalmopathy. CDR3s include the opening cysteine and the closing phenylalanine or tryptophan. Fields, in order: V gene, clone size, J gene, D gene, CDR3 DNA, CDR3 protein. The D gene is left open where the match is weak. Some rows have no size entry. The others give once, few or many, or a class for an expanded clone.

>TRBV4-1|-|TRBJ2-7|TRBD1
TGCGCCAGCAGCCAAGAGGCGACAGGGGGCAGAGAGCAGTACTTC
CASSQEATGGREQYF
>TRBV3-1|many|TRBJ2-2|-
TGTGCCAGCAGCCAGGGACTTAACACCGGGGAGCTGTTTTTT
CASSQGLNTGELFF
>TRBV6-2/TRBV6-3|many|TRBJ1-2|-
TGTGCCAGCAGTTACCACCAATGGGGTTCGGTGGGAACCAGGCGGGTTTATGGCTACACCTTC
CASSYHQWGSVGTRRVYGYTF
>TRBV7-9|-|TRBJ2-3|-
TGTGCCAGCAGCTTAGCCCCGGGGTCGTACACAGATACGCAGTATTTT
CASSLAPGSYTDTQYF
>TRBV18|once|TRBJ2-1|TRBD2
TGTGCCAGCTCTCGGACTAGCGGGGGGGCCAGGTATGAGCAGTTCTTC
CASSRTSGGARYEQFF
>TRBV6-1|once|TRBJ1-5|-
TGTGTCAGCAGTGAGACAGCCAATCAGCCCCAGCATTTT
CVSSETANQPQHF
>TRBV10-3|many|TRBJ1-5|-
TGTGCCACTCTGGACGGGCTTGGCAATCAGCCCCAGCATTTT
CATLDGLGNQPQHF
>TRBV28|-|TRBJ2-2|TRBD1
TGTGCCAGCAGTTGGAACAGGGGTTCTTCCGGGGAGCTGTTTTTT
CASSWNRGSSGELFF
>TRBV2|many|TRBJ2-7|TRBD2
TGTGCCAGCAGCGGTGTTAGGACGAGGGGGACTACTAGCCCTAGCGGGACCTACGAGCAGTACTTC
CASSGVRTRGTTSPSGTYEQYF
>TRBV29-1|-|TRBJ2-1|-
TGCAGCGTTGGGCCACCATTACGCCGCGGTGAGCAGTTCTTC
CSVGPPLRRGEQFF
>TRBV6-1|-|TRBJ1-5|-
TGTGCCAGCAGTGCTGCGCCGCTGGACTATAGCAATCAGCCCCAGCATTTT
CASSAAPLDYSNQPQHF
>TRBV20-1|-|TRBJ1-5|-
TGCAGTGCAACCGGGACAAGTCAGCCCCAGCATTTT
CSATGTSQPQHF
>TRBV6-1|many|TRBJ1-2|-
TGTGCCAGCAGTGGGGCAGGGAATAACTATGGCTACACCTTC
CASSGAGNNYGYTF
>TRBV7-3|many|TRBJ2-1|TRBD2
TGTGCCAGCAGCCAAAGGGCTAGCGGGCATAACAATGAGCAGTTCTTC
CASSQRASGHNNEQFF
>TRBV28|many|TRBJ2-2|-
TGTGCCAGCAGTTCTCCAGGGGACACCGGGGAGCTGTTTTTT
CASSSPGDTGELFF
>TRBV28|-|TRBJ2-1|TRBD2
TGTGCCAGCAGTTCCCCGACTAGCGGGAGAAACAATGAGCAGTTCTTC
CASSSPTSGRNNEQFF
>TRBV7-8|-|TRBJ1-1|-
TGTGCCAGCAGCCCCCTGGTAGTGAACACTGAAGCTTTCTTT
CASSPLVVNTEAFF
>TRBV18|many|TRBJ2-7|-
TGTGCCAGCTCACCACTGAGCTCCTACGAGCAGTACTTC
CASSPLSSYEQYF
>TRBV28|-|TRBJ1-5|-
TGTGCCAGCAGTTTGACGACTCGTCAGCCCCAGCATTTT
CASSLTTRQPQHF
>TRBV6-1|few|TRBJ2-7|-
TGTGCCAGCAGTGTGTTGGGGGAATACTACGAGCAGTACTTC
CASSVLGEYYEQYF
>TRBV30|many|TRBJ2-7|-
TGTGCCTGGGGACAGAACTACGAGCAGTACTTC
CAWGQNYEQYF